This T cell receptor (beta chain) was sequenced for a study of blood T cell repertoires in COVID-19. Study information: COVID-19 samples collected from the United States, Italy and Spain covered acute and convalescent phases.

CDR1 is LGHNT, CDR2 FRNRAP, per germline. The junction had 8 bases not matched to a gene; V was cut back by 1 base and J by 9 bases. This CDR3 has 15 residues. Only in-frame clones appear in the TCRdb table, and some are missing; sequencing was by immunoSEQ multiplex PCR. The data hold about 500,000 clones, with around 90% observed a single time. Assignments of participants to cohorts depended upon their own reported clinical history. The chain recombines TRBV12-5 with TRBJ2-1; 8 nucleotides agree with TRBD2. What was sequenced was PBMCs or T cells enriched from blood (not recorded which). This clonotype originated in a woman between 18 and 29 years old who had recovered from COVID-19. CDR3 loop: CASGLGTSLGGEQFF. The CDR3 region has the DNA TGTGCTAGTGGTTTGGGGACTAGCCTGGGCGGTGAGCAGTTCTTC. Full variable domain (outside the CDR3, taken from reference TRBV12-5 and TRBJ2-1): DARVTQTPRHKVTEMGQEVTMRCQPILGHNTVFWYRQTMMQGLELLAYFRNRAPLDDSGMPKDRFSAEMPDATLATLKIQPSEPRDSAVYFCASGLGTSLGGEQFFGPGTRLTVL.